This T cell receptor beta chain came from a study of T-cell reconstitution after alpha-beta-depleted transplantation in children. It was with unique molecular identifiers that the TCRbeta library was prepared. TCRdb re-analysed the PCR reads in MiXCR, keeping a single row per CDR3 protein. This table holds 250,000 to 400,000 distinct CDR3 sequences, over 20% found once. The CDR3 runs to 17 residues. Looked up from germline, CDR1 is MNHEY and CDR2 is SMNVEV (reference sequence). Trimming took 0 bases from V and 2 from J, leaving 16 bases between them. This receptor was identified in a male patient younger than 18 who had a stem cell transplant for acute lymphoblastic leukemia, so the T cells may come from the graft donor. Sequencing was performed on PBMCs, mostly from graft donor cells, taken 180 days after TCRalphabeta/CD19-depleted stem cell transplant. The chain is built from TRBV27 and TRBJ1-1; the D is unclear. As DNA, the CDR3 is TGTGCCAGCAGTTTATCGACTGCAGTGTTTTCTAACACTGAAGCTTTCTTT. Translated, it gives CASSLSTAVFSNTEAFF.